A selection of T cell receptor beta chains follows, all from one sample in a study of early T cells in non-severe SARS-CoV-2 infection. TCRdb analysed the 5' RACE reads with MiXCR anew, one entry per CDR3 protein. The table has 65,000 to 80,000 distinct CDR3 sequences, roughly 12% seen once. Material: whole blood. These receptors all stem from an adult who was a healthcare worker with PCR-confirmed SARS-CoV-2 infection or an uninfected control (not recorded which). Each CDR3 is given with its conserved first and last residue. D genes are given only for firm matches. Only some rows state a clone size, as once, few, many or a class for expanded clones.

V	J	D	length	size	CDR3	DNA
TRBV12-3/TRBV12-4	TRBJ1-6	NA	15	few	CASSSRGGGNSPLHF	TGTGCCAGCAGTTCCCGTGGGGGTGGTAATTCACCCCTCCACTTT
TRBV2	TRBJ1-6	TRBD1	15	NA	CASSDARDSNSPLHF	TGTGCCAGCAGTGACGCCCGGGACAGTAATTCACCCCTCCACTTT
TRBV29-1	TRBJ1-1	NA	15	NA	CSVGGPGPMNTEAFF	TGCAGCGTTGGAGGGCCGGGGCCCATGAACACTGAAGCTTTCTTT
TRBV5-7	TRBJ1-2	TRBD1	14	many	CASSSGTGNYGYTF	TGTGCCAGCAGCTCTGGGACAGGGAACTATGGCTACACCTTC
TRBV10-3	TRBJ2-3	TRBD2	15	few	CAIRAGGGYTDTQYF	TGTGCCATCAGGGCTGGCGGGGGATACACAGATACGCAGTATTTT
TRBV9	TRBJ1-6	NA	13	few	CASSEGGISPLHF	TGTGCCAGCAGCGAAGGGGGGATCTCACCCCTCCACTTT
TRBV5-1	TRBJ2-4	NA	13	NA	CASSLGAEDIQYF	TGCGCCAGCAGCTTGGGGGCGGAAGACATTCAGTACTTC
TRBV20-1	TRBJ1-4	TRBD1	11	many	CSGQGGEKLFF	TGCAGTGGGCAGGGGGGTGAAAAACTGTTTTTT
TRBV6-6	TRBJ2-2	NA	14	many	CASSPGTNTGELFF	TGTGCCAGCAGTCCCGGAACGAACACCGGGGAGCTGTTTTTT
TRBV3-1	TRBJ2-3	NA	14	NA	CASSREGNQHTQYF	TGTGCCAGCAGCCGCGAGGGGAACCAACATACGCAGTATTTT
TRBV9	TRBJ1-5	NA	16	many	CASSQGPPVGNQPQHF	TGTGCCAGCAGCCAGGGCCCACCGGTAGGAAATCAGCCCCAGCATTTT
TRBV4-1	TRBJ1-2	NA	12	NA	CASRVPQYGYTF	TGCGCCAGCAGGGTTCCCCAATATGGCTACACCTTC
TRBV20-1	TRBJ2-5	NA	12	many	CSARGNQETQYF	TGCAGTGCTAGAGGGAACCAAGAGACCCAGTACTTC
TRBV7-6	TRBJ1-4	TRBD1	16	many	CASSHHPDRGNEKLFF	TGTGCCAGCAGCCATCATCCGGACAGGGGGAATGAAAAACTGTTTTTT
TRBV2	TRBJ1-2	NA	15	many	CASEHRAPDRYGYTF	TGTGCCAGCGAGCACAGGGCCCCGGATCGCTATGGCTACACCTTC
TRBV4-2	TRBJ2-5	NA	14	NA	CASSQDIRGETQYF	TGTGCCAGCAGCCAAGATATCAGGGGCGAGACCCAGTACTTC
TRBV28	TRBJ1-1	NA	12	many	CASRTGSTEAFF	TGTGCCAGCAGAACAGGGAGCACTGAAGCTTTCTTT
TRBV18	TRBJ1-2	TRBD1	15	many	CASSPGTDPNYGYTF	TGTGCCAGCTCACCGGGGACAGATCCGAACTATGGCTACACCTTC
TRBV29-1	TRBJ2-7	TRBD1	13	few	CSVTYRGRDEQYF	TGCAGCGTTACTTACAGGGGGCGGGATGAGCAGTACTTC
TRBV20-1	TRBJ2-7	NA	13	many	CSASEDLSYEQYF	TGCAGTGCCTCAGAGGACCTCTCCTACGAGCAGTACTTC
TRBV12-3/TRBV12-4	TRBJ2-2	NA	14	NA	CASTLDLNTGELFF	TGTGCCAGCACCTTGGACTTGAACACCGGGGAGCTGTTTTTT
TRBV5-1	TRBJ2-1	NA	14	NA	CASSLSGNNNEQFF	TGCGCCAGCAGCTTATCGGGGAATAACAATGAGCAGTTCTTC
TRBV5-5	TRBJ2-3	TRBD2	15	NA	CASNRAGAYTDTQYF	TGTGCCAGTAACCGAGCGGGGGCCTACACAGATACGCAGTATTTT
TRBV19	TRBJ2-1	TRBD2	15	NA	CASSSRLAGNNEQFF	TGTGCCAGTAGTAGTCGGCTAGCGGGCAACAATGAGCAGTTCTTC
TRBV20-1	TRBJ2-1	NA	22	many	CSARYLLSPSVSEKSSYNEQFF	TGCAGTGCTAGATACCTTCTTTCCCCTAGCGTTTCGGAAAAAAGCTCCTACAATGAGCAGTTCTTC
TRBV10-1	TRBJ2-3	NA	13	NA	CASSEADTDTQYF	TGCGCCAGCAGTGAGGCAGACACAGATACGCAGTATTTT
TRBV18	TRBJ2-6	NA	14	NA	CASSPSPETYVLTF	TGTGCCAGCTCACCCTCACCCGAGACCTACGTCCTGACTTTC
TRBV5-6	TRBJ2-5	NA	14	NA	CASSLGPGVETQYF	TGTGCCAGCAGCTTGGGTCCTGGCGTAGAGACCCAGTACTTC
TRBV5-1	TRBJ2-3	NA	16	few	CASSSGPDNIADTQYF	TGCGCCAGCAGCTCGGGACCTGATAATATAGCAGATACGCAGTATTTT
TRBV20-1	TRBJ2-4	TRBD2	15	NA	CSATPTSGVANIQYF	TGCAGTGCTACCCCGACGAGCGGGGTTGCGAACATTCAGTACTTC
TRBV4-3	TRBJ2-1	TRBD2	15	medium-sized	CASSQGAGVLNEQFF	TGCGCCAGCAGCCAAGGTGCGGGGGTCCTAAATGAGCAGTTCTTC
TRBV7-9	TRBJ1-2	TRBD1	16	few	CASSSTLGQGAYGYTF	TGTGCCAGCAGCTCCACCCTGGGACAGGGGGCCTATGGCTACACCTTC
TRBV19	TRBJ1-2	TRBD1	14	few	CASRPGQGAAGYTF	TGTGCCAGTAGGCCGGGACAGGGGGCGGCTGGCTACACCTTC
TRBV5-4	TRBJ2-7	NA	12	many	CASSFGEVEQYF	TGTGCCAGCAGCTTCGGCGAAGTCGAGCAGTACTTC
TRBV12-3/TRBV12-4	TRBJ2-3	TRBD2	15	many	CASRPTSGATDTQYF	TGTGCCAGCAGACCAACTAGCGGGGCCACAGATACGCAGTATTTT
TRBV7-2	TRBJ2-2	TRBD1	16	few	CASSFPGTGTGGELFF	TGTGCCAGCAGCTTCCCCGGGACAGGGACCGGCGGGGAGCTGTTTTTT
TRBV7-9	TRBJ1-6	NA	15	NA	CASSVRGGNLSPLHF	TGTGCCAGCTCCGTTAGGGGCGGGAACCTTTCACCCCTCCACTTT
TRBV10-3	TRBJ1-5	TRBD1	14	NA	CAISEADRDQPQHF	TGTGCCATCAGTGAGGCCGACAGGGATCAGCCCCAGCATTTT
TRBV24-1	TRBJ2-6	TRBD1	15	many	CATSATGAGANVLTF	TGTGCCACCAGTGCTACAGGGGCTGGGGCCAACGTCCTGACTTTC
TRBV6-5	TRBJ2-3	NA	12	many	CASSSRGDTQYF	TGTGCCAGCAGCTCCAGGGGAGATACGCAGTATTTT
TRBV5-4	TRBJ1-2	NA	15	NA	CASSLVDGANYGYTF	TGTGCCAGCAGCTTGGTCGACGGGGCTAACTATGGCTACACCTTC
TRBV6-5	TRBJ1-2	NA	19	few	CASSYSGPPRGISLYGYTF	TGTGCCAGCAGTTACTCGGGACCCCCGCGGGGAATCTCTCTCTATGGCTACACCTTC
TRBV12-2	TRBJ2-5	NA	13	NA	CASRPGVGETQYF	TGTGCAAGTCGCCCTGGAGTGGGCGAGACCCAGTACTTC
TRBV7-9	TRBJ1-3	NA	13	NA	CASSRDSGNTIYF	TGTGCCAGCAGCCGGGACTCTGGAAACACCATATATTTT
TRBV3-1	TRBJ2-7	NA	14	NA	CASSRRDNSYEQYF	TGTGCCAGCAGCCGCCGGGACAACTCCTACGAGCAGTACTTC
TRBV2	TRBJ2-7	TRBD1	15	NA	CASSAGGQGLYEQYF	TGTGCCAGCAGTGCGGGCGGACAGGGGCTCTACGAGCAGTACTTC
TRBV6-5	TRBJ1-3	TRBD1	16	many	CASSRTGKISGNTIYF	TGTGCCAGCAGTAGGACAGGAAAGATAAGCGGAAACACCATATATTTT
TRBV5-1	TRBJ1-6	TRBD1	16	many	CASSLDNTGTVSPLHF	TGCGCCAGCAGCTTGGATAACACCGGGACAGTTTCACCCCTCCACTTT
TRBV11-2	TRBJ2-7	TRBD1	13	NA	CASSYGTGAEQYF	TGTGCCAGCAGCTATGGGACAGGGGCCGAGCAGTACTTC
TRBV19	TRBJ2-2	NA	14	few	CASTNGVAIGELFF	TGTGCCAGTACAAATGGGGTTGCAATCGGGGAGCTGTTTTTT
TRBV29-1	TRBJ2-3	NA	11	NA	CSVGPSDTQYF	TGCAGCGTGGGACCCAGCGATACGCAGTATTTT
TRBV18	TRBJ2-2	NA	12	few	CASSPIAGELFF	TGTGCCAGCTCGCCGATCGCTGGGGAGCTGTTTTTT
TRBV7-8	TRBJ2-3	NA	13	NA	CASSFPSTDTQYF	TGTGCCAGCAGCTTCCCTAGCACAGATACGCAGTATTTT